The 14 T cell receptor beta chains reported below all come from one sample, sequenced in a study of T cell changes during pregnancy in multiple sclerosis. This table comes from immunoSEQ multiplex PCR, and its TCRdb copy is limited to in-frame clones, with some not included. Here the sample spans about 70,000 clones, about nine tenths being singletons. The sequenced sample was CD4+ T cells from peripheral blood mononuclear cells, obtained after pregnancy. The origin of the receptors is a female donor with multiple sclerosis, enrolled in a pregnancy study.

V is TRBV19 and J is TRBJ1-5; D is unresolved. Trimming took off 3 bases at V and 6 bases at J, with 12 bases between the two ends. CDR3 size: 14 residues. Germline-derived CDR1 and CDR2 are LNHDA and SQIVND (reference sequence). This CDR3 reads CASSITPEGQPQHF. In nucleotides, the CDR3 is TGTGCCAGTAGTATTACACCTGAGGGTCAGCCCCAGCATTTT.

The chain employs TRBV28 and TRBJ1-4, with 7 nucleotides matching TRBD1. The CDR3 consists of 15 residues. Germline CDR1 and CDR2: MDHEN and SYDVKM. V lost 6 bases to trimming and J lost 3 bases; unmatched junction nucleotides: 7. The CDR3 spells CASSPPGTANEKLFF. The CDR3 nucleotides are TGTGCCAGCAGCCCTCCCGGGACAGCTAATGAAAAACTGTTTTTT.

This sequence joins TRBV2 and TRBJ2-3; no definite D call. Trimming removed 2 bases at V and 2 bases at J, with 8 bases between. The germline CDR1 and CDR2 sequences are SNHLY and FYNNEI. There are 14 residues in the CDR3. The CDR3 DNA reads as TGTGCCAGCAGTGAAAATGCGGCCACAGATACGCAGTATTTT. This codes for CASSENAATDTQYF.

The genes are TRBV19 and TRBJ2-3; TRBD2 matches 13 bases. The trim removed 9 bases at V and 4 bases at J, leaving 10 bases unmatched. The CDR3 is 16 amino acids. Germline loops: CDR1 LNHDA, CDR2 SQIVND (reference sequence). DNA of the CDR3: TGTGCCAGCAGCAAGCCACTAGCGGGAGGGCCAGATACGCAGTATTTT. Translating it yields CASSKPLAGGPDTQYF.

The chain carries TRBV20-1 and TRBJ2-5; D remains ambiguous. V gave up 7 bases and J gave up 2 bases, with 8 bases separating them. The CDR3 covers 11 residues. In germline, CDR1 is DFQATT, CDR2 SNEGSKA (reference sequence). The CDR3 bases are TGCAGTGGTCAGAAACAAGAGACCCAGTACTTC. It encodes CSGQKQETQYF.

This clone has a single count. The chain uses TRBV5-6 and TRBJ2-7; TRBD1 might be the D (5 bases). Germline lookup yields CDR1 SGHDT and CDR2 YYEEEE. The CDR3 extends over 14 amino acids. The V end lost 4 bases, the J end lost 2 bases, and 13 bases lay between the germline ends. In DNA form, the CDR3 reads TGTGCCAGCAGCCTCCTTGACAGAACCTACGAGCAGTACTTC. Residues: CASSLLDRTYEQYF. The whole variable domain, remainder taken from reference TRBV5-6 and TRBJ2-7, is DAGVTQSPTHLIKTRGQQVTLRCSPKSGHDTVSWYQQALGQGPQFIFQYYEEEERQRGNFPDRFSGHQFPNYSSELNVNALLLGDSALYLCASSLLDRTYEQYFGPGTRLTVT.

The CDR3 coding sequence is TGTGCCAGCAGAAATCAGGTACAGAGCACAGATACGCAGTATTTT. This sequence encodes CASRNQVQSTDTQYF. V is TRBV7-2 and J is TRBJ2-3; no definite D call. The germline V gene has CDR1 SGHTA and CDR2 FQGNSA. The CDR3 is 15 residues long. With 6 bases removed from V and 0 bases from J, the gap between germline ends came to 13 bases.

This CDR3 is CASSPPTGSGNTIYF. The CDR3 bases are TGTGCCAGCTCACCACCGACAGGCTCTGGAAACACCATATATTTT. The genes are TRBV18 and TRBJ1-3; maybe TRBD1 (6 bases). The CDR3 has 15 amino acids. V was shortened by 0 bases and J by 0 bases, with 6 bases between the two germline ends. The germline gives CDR1 KGHSH, CDR2 LQKENI.

The J gene is TRBJ2-3, the V gene TRBV9, with TRBD2 as a possible D gene (6 bases). V was pared by 0 bases and J by 1 base, with 9 bases between. The length of the CDR3 is 15 residues. Germline V gene lookup returns CDR1 SGDLS and CDR2 YYNGEE. The CDR3: CASSVDPSGTDTQYF. Written as DNA, the CDR3 is TGTGCCAGCAGCGTAGACCCTAGCGGCACAGATACGCAGTATTTT.

The gene calls are TRBV5-1 and TRBJ2-3; D gene ambiguous. The germline gives CDR1 SGHRS, CDR2 YFSETQ. The CDR3 is made up of 16 amino acids. Between the trimmed V and J ends, which lost 5 bases and 1 base, there was a span of 17 bases. The CDR3: CASSQAPGIGTDTQYF. The CDR3 DNA is TGCGCCAGCAGTCAAGCCCCAGGAATTGGCACAGATACGCAGTATTTT.

This clone was detected only once. Additional DNA sequences in this sample encode the identical CDR3. V gene TRBV5-1 combines with J gene TRBJ2-7, with unresolved D. This CDR3 region has 15 residues. V was shortened by 2 bases and J by 2 bases, with 14 bases between the two germline ends. Germline V CDR1 and CDR2: SGHRS, YFSETQ. CDR3 sequence (DNA): TGCGCCAGCAGCTTAGAGCCGGAGCCTACCTACGAGCAGTACTTC. Its protein is CASSLEPEPTYEQYF.

Written as DNA, the CDR3 is TGCACCAGCAGCCAAGTACGGGAATCGGATACGCAGTATTTT. This gives the protein CTSSQVRESDTQYF. The chain links TRBV1 to TRBJ2-3; the D call TRBD2 from the table was never checked on the DNA. TRBV1 is a pseudogene locus. CDR3 length equals 14 residues.

Concerning this clone: One end of the junction is discordant with germline, which a read error may explain. This sequence joins TRBV6-1 and TRBJ2-1, with a weak D call TRBD2 (6 bases). The length of the CDR3 is 15 residues. Per the germline V gene, CDR1 is MNHNS and CDR2 is SASEGT. The CDR3 loop reads CASSESTSSDNEQFF. As DNA, the CDR3 is TGTGCCAGCAGTGAAAGTACTAGCTCCGACAATGAGCAGTTCTTC.

This clone was observed once. This chain connects TRBV5-6 to TRBJ1-5; D unclear. The CDR3 is 13 residues long. V was cut by 0 bases and J by 6 bases, with 7 bases left in between. CDR1 and CDR2 (germline): SGHDT, YYEEEE. CDR3 residues: CASSLDGGQPQHF. CDR3 DNA sequence: TGTGCCAGCAGCTTGGACGGAGGTCAGCCCCAGCATTTT.